Listed below are T cell receptor beta chains from one sample, sequenced in a study of T cell responses to AZD1222 COVID-19 vaccine. Assay: immunoSEQ multiplex PCR; the TCRdb copy retains only in-frame clones and omits some. The sample includes 130,000 or so clones, 93% of them seen just once. The sequenced sample was peripheral blood, obtained on day 0 of MenACWY control vaccination. The receptors derive from an adult in good health. The CDR3 runs from the conserved cysteine through the conserved F or W. Clone size is stated in some rows and not others, as once, few, many or a class when expanded.

J | V | size | CDR3
TRBJ1-6 | TRBV5-4 | - | CASSLDNSPLHF
TRBJ1-5 | TRBV6-5 | once | CATESGTGGYQPQHF
TRBJ1-1 | TRBV3-1/TRBV3-2 | - | CASTHLGTDEAFF
TRBJ1-1 | TRBV5-1 | few | CASSLDTGTGTFF
TRBJ1-1 | TRBV5-6 | once | CASSPVGGTNTEAFF
TRBJ1-1 | TRBV5-1 | - | CASSLVRGEAFF
TRBJ2-1 | TRBV29-1 | - | CSVEDSTGGAWNEQFF
TRBJ1-1 | TRBV5-1 | - | CASSLGGAQNTEAFF
TRBJ1-1 | TRBV2 | - | CASTLGPLRREAEAFF
TRBJ1-6 | TRBV28 | - | CASSRQANVALHF
TRBJ2-1 | TRBV3-1/TRBV3-2 | - | CASSSSTSGRRGEQFF
TRBJ1-2 | TRBV29-1 | - | CSVDSREDYGYTF
TRBJ1-1 | TRBV7-9 | once | CASSFETGPYTEAFF
TRBJ1-3 | TRBV6-5 | - | CASSSFGLISGNTIYF
TRBJ2-7 | TRBV3-1/TRBV3-2 | - | CASSPFGGSSYEQYF
TRBJ1-5 | TRBV6-6 | - | CASSYFGPQHF
TRBJ2-1 | TRBV4-1 | - | CASSQATGLDEQFF
TRBJ2-1 | TRBV9 | - | CASSPSGISYNEQFF
TRBJ1-2 | TRBV7-9 | - | CASSLGTGYFEDGYTF
TRBJ2-7 | TRBV19 | - | CASSPRTGTDYEQYF
TRBJ2-1 | TRBV19 | - | CASEASGGAYNEQFF
TRBJ1-2 | TRBV6-1 | - | CASSEAPGQGYGYTF
TRBJ2-1 | TRBV29-1 | once | CSVEGSGGLYNEQFF
TRBJ2-1 | TRBV7-3 | - | CASSLYRTEKNEQFF
TRBJ1-1 | TRBV19 | - | CASSRGGNTEAFF
TRBJ2-5 | TRBV6-2/TRBV6-3 | - | CASSTWPQETQYF